Each of the 5 T cell receptor beta chains below was sequenced from the same sample in a study of cytomegalovirus exposure and HLA in healthy donors. PCR employed 60 Vbeta and 13 Jbeta primers. Only in-frame clones appear in the TCRdb table, and some are missing; sequencing was by immunoSEQ multiplex PCR. The table includes some 200,000 clones, roughly 80% detected once. Input material: PBMCs. These receptor sequences come from a man aged 40-50 years in good health and CMV-seropositive.

The V call is TRBV10-1, the J call TRBJ2-5; 10 bases line up with TRBD2. CDR1 is WNHNN, CDR2 SYGVQD, per germline (reference sequence). V lost 6 bases and J lost 4; bases outside the gene matches: 8. The CDR3 is 15 residues long. The CDR3 DNA reads as TGCGCCAGCAGCGGGAGCGGGGGGGCACGAGAGACCCAGTACTTC. It specifies CASSGSGGARETQYF.

As DNA, the CDR3 is TGTGCCAGCAGCACAGGGGGGAATCAGCCCCAGCATTTT. Translating it yields CASSTGGNQPQHF. The chain links TRBV27 to TRBJ1-5, with 8 bases that match TRBD1. With V trimmed by 6 bases and J by 4 bases, 2 bases remained unmatched. CDR1 and CDR2 (germline): MNHEY, SMNVEV (reference sequence). The length of the CDR3 is 13 residues.

The CDR3 reads CAISAKAGNTEAFF. CDR3 coding DNA: TGTGCCATCAGCGCGAAAGCGGGGAACACTGAAGCTTTCTTT. The chain has TRBV10-3 and TRBJ1-1; the D is unclear. The germline V gene encodes CDR1 ENHRY and CDR2 SYGVKD. The CDR3 totals 14 residues. Trimming shortened V by 6 bases and J by 1 base, and 12 bases separated the two germline ends.

The gene calls are TRBV5-1 and TRBJ2-5; TRBD1 matches 7 bases. CDR3 length equals 17 residues. The trim removed 7 bases at V and 0 bases at J, leaving 15 bases unmatched. Germline values: CDR1 SGHRS, CDR2 YFSETQ. The CDR3 protein is CASETNPTGSHQETQYF. As DNA, the CDR3 is TGCGCCAGCGAAACAAACCCGACAGGGTCTCACCAAGAGACCCAGTACTTC.

The chain's CDR3 is CASSLNSLTDTQYF. CDR3 DNA sequence: TGTGCCAGCAGCTTAAACAGCTTGACAGATACGCAGTATTTT. The rearrangement links TRBV7-3 to TRBJ2-3; no clear D. The CDR3 runs to 14 residues. Looked up from germline, CDR1 is SGHTA and CDR2 is FQGTGA. V dropped 1 base and J dropped 3 bases, with 8 bases sitting between them.